Shown below are 23 T cell receptor beta chains from a single sample sequenced in a study of CD8 T cells in ankylosing spondylitis (dated 2017 in TCRdb). Findings and caveats that apply to the study as a whole: Blood from ankylosing spondylitis patients appeared to be characterized by a TCR beta motif composed of eight highly homologous amino acid variants.

These receptors have no identified antigens. The receptor library was made with 5' RACE. Sequencer: Illumina HiSeq 2500. TCRdb reran the public reads through fastp at Q25 and MiXCR, keeping productive beta chains. Rows matching on CDR3 protein sequence are summarized as one entry with the most common DNA and genes. The sample contains roughly 470,000 distinct CDR3 sequences, roughly a quarter of them found a single time. The top ten clones comprise 0.75% to 0.9% of the sample. The sequenced material came from blood, either unsorted or a sorted T cell fraction (not recorded which). These receptors all stem from a male donor with ankylosing spondylitis.

The chain employs TRBV20-1 and TRBJ2-5; D is ambiguous. The CDR3 is made up of 10 amino acids. Germline assignment: CDR1 DFQATT and CDR2 SNEGSKA (reference sequence). The CDR3 here is CSVSEYSQYF. The CDR3 nucleotides read TGCAGCGTCTCTGAGTATTCTCAGTACTTC.

CDR3 DNA: TGTGCCAGCAGCTTGCACGGGGGCCGCACCGGGGAGCTGTTTTTT. Amino acids: CASSLHGGRTGELFF. The chain uses TRBV5-6 and TRBJ2-2; D is possibly TRBD1 or TRBD2 (6 bases each). Germline CDR1 SGHDT, CDR2 YYEEEE. The CDR3 is 15 residues long. Deletions cut 1 base from V and 4 bases from J, with 11 bases between.

The gene calls are TRBV11-2 and TRBJ1-3; D is ambiguous. Trimming took 3 bases from V and 4 from J, leaving 19 bases between them. The CDR3 has 17 amino acids. Germline V gene sequence: CDR1 SGHAT, CDR2 FQNNGV. The CDR3 protein is CASSFTHGTQSGNTIYF. Written as DNA, the CDR3 is TGTGCCAGCAGCTTCACGCACGGCACCCAATCAGGAAACACCATATATTTT.

This clonotype has just a few counts. CDR3 DNA sequence: TGCGCCAGCAGCTTGGAAAGGGGATACACTGAAGCTTTCTTT. This codes for CASSLERGYTEAFF. V gene TRBV5-1 combines with J gene TRBJ1-1; D may be TRBD1 (5 bases). CDR1 SGHRS and CDR2 YFSETQ come from the germline V gene. There are 14 residues in the CDR3. V was shortened by 0 bases and J by 3 bases, with 9 bases between the two germline ends.

V is TRBV6-1 and J is TRBJ2-4; D may be TRBD1 (5 bases). The V and J ends lost 10 bases and 8 bases respectively, with 18 bases between them. CDR3 length: 13 amino acids. Germline assignment: CDR1 MNHNS and CDR2 SASEGT. CDR3 sequence (DNA): TGTGCCACCTGGAGTAGGACATCCGACATTCAGTACTTC. Its protein product is CATWSRTSDIQYF.

This clonotype was observed a handful of times. The V call is TRBV6-5, the J call TRBJ1-2, with unresolved D. The ends were cut back, 5 bases at V and 4 bases at J, with 14 bases in the middle. The CDR3 is 14 amino acids. In germline, CDR1 is MNHEY, CDR2 SVGAGI. The CDR3 is CASSPSRNFYGYTF. CDR3 DNA: TGTGCCAGCAGTCCCTCGCGGAATTTCTATGGCTACACCTTC.

This clonotype was counted between two and nine times. The chain is built from TRBV29-1 and TRBJ2-5, with TRBD1 matching over 9 bases. This CDR3 comprises 14 residues. The trim removed 4 bases at V and 5 bases at J, leaving 8 bases unmatched. CDR1 SQVTM and CDR2 ANQGSEA come from the germline V gene. CDR3 DNA: TGCAGCGTTGGAAACAGGGGGCAAGGGGAGACCCAGTACTTC. Translation: CSVGNRGQGETQYF.

This clonotype was seen a handful of times. The rearrangement uses TRBV20-1 and TRBJ1-5; 8 bases are a match to TRBD1. Germline V CDR1 and CDR2: DFQATT, SNEGSKA (reference sequence). V shed 5 bases, J shed 6 bases, and the junction held 15 bases outside the gene matches. The CDR3 has 16 residues. This CDR3 reads CSARNFDRGHIQPQHF. The CDR3 DNA reads TGCAGTGCTCGAAACTTTGACAGGGGCCACATTCAGCCCCAGCATTTT.

V and J are TRBV7-8 and TRBJ2-5; the D call may be TRBD1 or TRBD2 (5 bases each). The CDR3 runs 14 residues. The germline V gene has CDR1 SGHVS and CDR2 FQNEAQ. Trimming took off 5 bases at V and 2 bases at J, with 12 bases between the two ends. The chain's CDR3 is CASSRGEGQETQYF. The CDR3 coding sequence is TGTGCCAGCAGCCGGGGAGAGGGGCAAGAGACCCAGTACTTC.

The rearrangement uses TRBV20-1 and TRBJ1-3; no firm D call. Trimming took off 6 bases at V and 4 bases at J, with 10 bases between the two ends. The germline CDR1 and CDR2 sequences are DFQATT and SNEGSKA (reference sequence). The CDR3 runs to 12 residues. CDR3 coding DNA: TGCAGTGCCGCGACTGGGGGAAACACCATATATTTT. Translated: CSAATGGNTIYF.

This clonotype was observed a few times. The chain has TRBV7-8 and TRBJ2-3, with TRBD2 identical over 8 bases. The CDR3 is made up of 16 amino acids. With 5 bases clipped from V and 8 bases from J, the junction kept 15 bases outside the gene matches. Germline assignment: CDR1 SGHVS and CDR2 FQNEAQ. CDR3 nucleotide sequence: TGTGCCAGCAGCCGACTTACTAGCGGATCCCCGGGTACGCAGTATTTT. This codes for CASSRLTSGSPGTQYF. Full variable domain (missing parts from reference TRBV7-8 and TRBJ2-3): GAGVSQSPRYKVAKRGQDVALRCDPISGHVSLFWYQQALGQGPEFLTYFQNEAQLDKSGLPSDRFFAERPEGSVSTLKIQRTQQEDSAVYLCASSRLTSGSPGTQYFGPGTRLTVL.

Only one count was recorded for this clonotype. The chain combines TRBV7-9 with TRBJ2-7; the match to TRBD2 covers 8 bases. Germline trimming cut 0 bases from V and 6 bases from J; bases unmatched to any gene: 1. This CDR3 contains 13 residues. CDR1 is SEHNR, CDR2 FQNEAQ, per germline (reference sequence). CDR3 residues: CASSLASGIEQYF. The CDR3 bases are TGTGCCAGCAGCTTAGCTAGCGGGATCGAGCAGTACTTC.

V is TRBV29-1 and J is TRBJ1-3, with D possibly TRBD1 on 5 matching bases. Germline assignment: CDR1 SQVTM and CDR2 ANQGSEA. The CDR3 runs to 13 residues. The V end was cut by 4 bases, the J end by 0 bases, with 7 bases between. The CDR3 is CSVGQNSGNTIYF. The DNA for the CDR3 is TGCAGCGTTGGACAGAACTCTGGAAACACCATATATTTT.

The genes are TRBV6-5 and TRBJ2-2; TRBD1 matches at 8 bases. CDR1 is MNHEY, CDR2 SVGAGI, per germline. The CDR3 runs to 18 residues. After removal of 4 bases from V and 0 bases from J, the junction contained 10 bases not matched to a gene. This chain's CDR3 is CASSLDRDRLANTGELFF. The CDR3 DNA follows: TGTGCCAGCAGTTTGGACAGGGACCGCCTTGCGAACACCGGGGAGCTGTTTTTT.

The chain carries TRBV20-1 and TRBJ2-5, with D possibly being TRBD2 (6 bases). This CDR3 has 14 amino acids. Trimming left V 0 bases short and J 0 bases short, with 8 bases between. Germline values: CDR1 DFQATT, CDR2 SNEGSKA (reference sequence). CDR3 coding DNA: TGCAGTGCTAGAGAGCAGCGGGACCAAGAGACCCAGTACTTC. Amino acids: CSAREQRDQETQYF.

This sequence joins TRBV12-3 or TRBV12-4 and TRBJ2-1, with a weak D call TRBD2 (5 bases). The CDR3 runs to 14 residues. Between the trimmed V and J ends, which lost 3 bases and 1 base, there was a span of 7 bases. The CDR3 nucleotides read TGTGCCAGCAGTTTTCCGGGATCCTACAATGAGCAGTTCTTC. Translation: CASSFPGSYNEQFF.

The rearrangement joins TRBV9 to TRBJ2-1, with TRBD2 matching over 7 bases. The ends lost 0 bases at V and 3 bases at J; junction bases unmatched: 3. The CDR3 is made up of 15 amino acids. Per the germline V gene, CDR1 is SGDLS and CDR2 is YYNGEE. The CDR3 DNA sequence: TGTGCCAGCAGCGTAGGCGGGAGTCTCTACAATGAGCAGTTCTTC. Amino acids: CASSVGGSLYNEQFF.

This clonotype has just a few counts. This rearrangement joins TRBV11-2 to TRBJ2-3; 7 bases fit TRBD2. Germline lookup yields CDR1 SGHAT and CDR2 FQNNGV. With 5 bases clipped from V and 2 bases from J, the junction kept 13 bases outside the gene matches. This CDR3 spans 17 amino acids. CDR3 DNA sequence: TGTGCCAGCAGCCCTAAGGGTAGTAGCGGGTACACAGATACGCAGTATTTT. Protein product: CASSPKGSSGYTDTQYF.

Only a few counts were recorded for this clonotype. The V gene is TRBV7-2, the J gene TRBJ2-1, with 10 positions matching TRBD2. The CDR3 is 15 amino acids. Germline CDR1 reads SGHTA; CDR2 reads FQGNSA. V shed 5 bases, J shed 7 bases, and the junction held 8 bases outside the gene matches. DNA for the CDR3: TGTGCCAGCAGCCTATTCAGCGGGAGGGAGAATGAGCAGTTCTTC. This gives the protein CASSLFSGRENEQFF.

The J gene is TRBJ2-1, the V gene TRBV20-1; D remains unclear. Germline V gene lookup returns CDR1 DFQATT and CDR2 SNEGSKA (reference sequence). The CDR3 runs to 16 residues. Trimming removed 6 bases at V and 2 bases at J, with 20 bases between. CDR3 residues: CSATVRRGLAYNEQFF. The CDR3 nucleotides read TGCAGTGCAACGGTGCGGAGAGGATTGGCCTACAATGAGCAGTTCTTC.

This rearrangement joins TRBV13 to TRBJ2-2; D might be TRBD2 (6 bases). This CDR3 region has 22 residues. Germline loops: CDR1 PRHDT, CDR2 FYEKMQ (reference sequence). Between the trimmed V and J ends, which lost 5 bases and 0 bases, there was a span of 31 bases. The CDR3 nucleotides read TGTGCCAGCAGCCTGTGGTGGGGTAGTATTAGCGGCGGTTATGCGAACACCGGGGAGCTGTTTTTT. Protein product: CASSLWWGSISGGYANTGELFF.

This clonotype turned up a few times. For the CDR3, the DNA is TGCAGTGCTAGAGATGCCGGGTTCGCTGAAGCTTTCTTT. Encoded protein: CSARDAGFAEAFF. The chain joins TRBV20-1 to TRBJ1-1; D gene uncertain. This CDR3 has 13 amino acids. The V gene lost 0 bases and the J gene lost 6 bases, with 11 bases spanning the gap. Per the germline V gene, CDR1 is DFQATT and CDR2 is SNEGSKA (reference sequence).

The chain links TRBV7-2 to TRBJ1-3; D might be TRBD1 (6 bases). The length of the CDR3 is 15 residues. Germline CDR1 and CDR2: SGHTA and FQGNSA. Trimming removed 0 bases from V and 3 bases from J, with 9 bases in between. The CDR3 loop is CASSLAGGVGNTIYF. The DNA of the CDR3 is TGTGCCAGCAGCTTAGCGGGGGGCGTTGGAAACACCATATATTTT.